This TCR beta chain was identified during a study of metastatic and nonmetastatic thyroid tumors. Every patient underwent thyroid surgery untreated. TCRdb re-called the PCR reads via MiXCR. The table lists about 14,000 clones, roughly a fifth of them singletons. V gave up 0 bases and J gave up 0 bases; unmatched junction bases: 3. The CDR3 runs to 16 residues. CDR1 is SGHRS, CDR2 YFSETQ, per germline. The receptor was derived from a female donor with papillary thyroid cancer or a benign thyroid nodule (not recorded which). Some clones in this sample may be carry-over from other donors' samples. The specimen sequenced was blood. V and J are TRBV5-1 and TRBJ1-5, with 7 nucleotides matching TRBD1. CDR3 coding DNA: TGCGCCAGCAGCTTGGGGGGGACAGATAGCAATCAGCCCCAGCATTTT. This sequence encodes CASSLGGTDSNQPQHF.